This record looks at one T cell receptor beta chain sequence and its context. Its antigen remains unidentified. This specimen belongs to a study of cytomegalovirus exposure and HLA in healthy donors. This CDR3 is built from 15 residues. With V trimmed by 2 bases and J by 2 bases, 6 bases remained unmatched. Germline CDR1 is SGHKS and CDR2 is YYEKEE (reference sequence). Study-level points and caveats: The authors enumerated some 160 TCR beta chains as linked to cytomegalovirus.

TCRdb's table, derived via immunoSEQ multiplex PCR, lists solely in-frame clones and lacks some. The table records 150,000 to 200,000 clones, around nine tenths of them present only once. It was the roughly 110-subject validation cohort, separate from the approximately 670-subject first cohort, to which the donors belonged. The rearrangement uses TRBV5-5 and TRBJ1-2; TRBD1 matches at 7 bases. This clonotype was obtained from a woman aged 25 to 45 in good health and CMV-seronegative. The sample was PBMCs. CDR3 in DNA: TGTGCCAGCAGCTTCGTTACGGGACAGAACTATGGCTACACCTTC. This gives the protein CASSFVTGQNYGYTF.